The T cell receptor beta chain described here comes from a study of post-analysis software for immune sequencing data. Germline V CDR1 and CDR2: GTSNPN, SVGIG (reference sequence). V was shortened by 1 base and J by 4 bases, with 10 bases between the two germline ends. The CDR3 is made up of 13 amino acids. Notes on this clonotype: The antigen is not known.

Study outcomes and limitations: The study found TRBV5-6, TRBV5-1 and TRBV20-1 among about five TRBV segments more frequent in patients than controls.

Prepared TCR beta cDNA libraries contained unique molecular identifiers. TCRdb redid the calling of the PCR reads with MiXCR, one entry per CDR3 protein. This sample yields 820,000 or so distinct CDR3 sequences, of which roughly 58% are seen a single time; approximately 4.4% belongs to the top ten. The source is a girl between 5 and 17 years old with multiple sclerosis. Source material: blood. The chain employs TRBV30 and TRBJ1-1; D unclear. In nucleotides, the CDR3 is TGTGCCTGGAGTGAGCGCAGGACCACTGAAGCTTTCTTT. It specifies CAWSERRTTEAFF.